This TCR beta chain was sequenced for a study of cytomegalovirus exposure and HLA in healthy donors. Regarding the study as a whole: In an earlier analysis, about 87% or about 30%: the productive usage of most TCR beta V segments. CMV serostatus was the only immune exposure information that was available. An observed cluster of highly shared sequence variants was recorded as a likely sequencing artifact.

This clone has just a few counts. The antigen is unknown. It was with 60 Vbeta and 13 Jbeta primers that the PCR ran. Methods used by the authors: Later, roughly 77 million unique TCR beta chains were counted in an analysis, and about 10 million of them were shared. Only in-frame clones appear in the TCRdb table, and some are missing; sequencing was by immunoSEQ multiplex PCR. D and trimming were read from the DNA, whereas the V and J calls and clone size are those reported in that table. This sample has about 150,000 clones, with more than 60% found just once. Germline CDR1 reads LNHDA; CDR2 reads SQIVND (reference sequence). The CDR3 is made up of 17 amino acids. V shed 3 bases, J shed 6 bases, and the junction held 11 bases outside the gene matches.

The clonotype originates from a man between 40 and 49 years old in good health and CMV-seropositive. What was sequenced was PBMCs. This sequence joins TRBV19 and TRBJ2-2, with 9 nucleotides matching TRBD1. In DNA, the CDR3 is TGTGCCAGTAGTATCTACCGGGACAGGGTAATCCCCGGGGAGCTGTTTTTT. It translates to CASSIYRDRVIPGELFF. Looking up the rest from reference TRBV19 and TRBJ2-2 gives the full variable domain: DGGITQSPKYLFRKEGQNVTLSCEQNLNHDAMYWYRQDPGQGLRLIYYSQIVNDFQKGDIAEGYSVSREKKESFPLTVTSAQKNPTAFYLCASSIYRDRVIPGELFFGEGSRLTVL.